A single sample gave rise to the 19 T cell receptor beta chains below, sequenced in a study of blood T cell repertoires in COVID-19. Assay: immunoSEQ multiplex PCR; the TCRdb copy retains only in-frame clones and omits some. This table holds around 130,000 clones, approximately 80% found once. The sequencing input was peripheral blood. These receptors were taken from a woman aged 55-70 years with acute or convalescent COVID-19.

This chain connects TRBV5-4 to TRBJ2-2, with 11 bases matching TRBD1. The CDR3 extends over 14 amino acids. The V and J ends lost 5 bases and 6 bases, in that order; junction bases with no gene match: 3. CDR1 and CDR2 from the germline V gene are SGHNT and YYREEE (reference sequence). CDR3 region: CASRRDRGAGELFF. For the CDR3, the DNA is TGTGCCAGCAGAAGGGACAGGGGGGCCGGGGAGCTGTTTTTT.

V gene TRBV18 combines with J gene TRBJ1-1; 7 nucleotides line up with TRBD1. J was trimmed by 4 bases and V by 3 bases; bases with no gene match: 5. The germline CDR1 and CDR2 sequences are KGHSH and LQKENI. CDR3 length equals 14 residues. Written as DNA, the CDR3 is TGTGCCAGCTCACCGCGCGACAGGGCCACTGAAGCTTTCTTT. Encoded protein: CASSPRDRATEAFF.

The genes are TRBV19 and TRBJ1-2; D is undetermined. CDR1 and CDR2 from the germline V gene are LNHDA and SQIVND (reference sequence). The CDR3 spans 11 residues. V lost 6 bases, J lost 8 bases, and 10 bases lay in between. CDR3 amino acids: CASSSTGGYTF. As DNA, the CDR3 is TGTGCCAGTAGCTCCACGGGGGGCTACACCTTC.

The V gene is TRBV5-1, the J gene TRBJ1-6; D is unresolved. Germline V CDR1 and CDR2: SGHRS, YFSETQ. The V end lost 4 bases, the J end lost 5 bases, and 13 bases lay between the germline ends. This CDR3 is 15 amino acids long. Written as DNA, the CDR3 is TGCGCCAGCAGCCTAGAAACTAGCCATAATTCACCCCTCCACTTT. Its translation is CASSLETSHNSPLHF.

The chain employs TRBV11-2 and TRBJ2-5, with 10 bases lining up with TRBD1. J gave up 5 bases and V 4 bases, and 13 bases lay outside the gene matches. The CDR3 extends over 17 amino acids. Germline V CDR1 and CDR2: SGHAT, FQNNGV. CDR3 region: CASSSPAGTGAGETQYF. The CDR3 region has the DNA TGTGCCAGCAGCTCCCCCGCCGGGACAGGGGCAGGGGAGACCCAGTACTTC. Using reference TRBV11-2 and TRBJ2-5 for the parts outside the CDR3, the full variable domain is EAGVAQSPRYKIIEKRQSVAFWCNPISGHATLYWYQQILGQGPKLLIQFQNNGVVDDSQLPKDRFSAERLKGVDSTLKIQPAKLEDSAVYLCASSSPAGTGAGETQYFGPGTRLLVL.

This chain connects TRBV6-1 to TRBJ1-5; D is unresolved. The CDR3 covers 15 residues. V shed 2 bases and J shed 3 bases, with 11 bases lying between them. The germline V gene has CDR1 MNHNS and CDR2 SASEGT. This CDR3 reads CASSEYGVFNQPQHF. The CDR3 DNA reads as TGTGCCAGCAGTGAATACGGAGTATTCAATCAGCCCCAGCATTTT.

This chain links TRBV27 with TRBJ2-3; D may be TRBD1 (6 bases). The CDR3 runs to 17 residues. The germline V gene encodes CDR1 MNHEY and CDR2 SMNVEV (reference sequence). V was pared by 3 bases and J by 5 bases, with 21 bases between. The CDR3 is CASSLLGTTRGQDTQYF. CDR3 nucleotides: TGTGCCAGCAGTTTGCTTGGGACAACCCGAGGACAAGATACGCAGTATTTT.

This clone was observed a handful of times. J is TRBJ1-5 and V is TRBV6-5; D uncertain. The germline V and J ends were trimmed by 0 bases and 7 bases, with 13 bases remaining between them. CDR1 MNHEY and CDR2 SVGAGI come from the germline V gene. CDR3 length equals 15 residues. CDR3 DNA: TGTGCCAGCAGTTACTCGAGGGTCAGCCTACAGCCCCAGCATTTT. This codes for CASSYSRVSLQPQHF.

This chain links TRBV7-8 with TRBJ2-2, with TRBD2 as a possible D gene (7 bases). The CDR3 contains 14 residues. Trimming removed 11 bases from V and 1 base from J, with 14 bases in between. Germline values: CDR1 SGHVS, CDR2 FQNEAQ. CDR3 protein: CASAGAMNTGELFF. The CDR3 DNA is TGTGCCTCCGCGGGGGCGATGAACACCGGGGAGCTGTTTTTT.

A single count supports this clone. The DNA for the CDR3 is TGTGCAAGTCGCTTCCGGAACAACCCGGGACACCGAAACTATGGCTACACCTTC. It yields the protein CASRFRNNPGHRNYGYTF. The gene calls are TRBV12-2 and TRBJ1-2; the table assigns TRBD1, which was not confirmed against the DNA. TRBV12-2 is assigned pseudogene status. This CDR3 is built from 18 residues.

The rearrangement links TRBV5-5 to TRBJ1-5; D remains ambiguous. The CDR3 has 16 amino acids. CDR1 and CDR2 (germline): SGHKS, YYEKEE (reference sequence). Trimming stripped 0 bases from V and 3 bases from J, with 13 bases between. The CDR3, as DNA: TGTGCCAGCAGCTTGGTTTGGCGGCAGAACAATCAGCCCCAGCATTTT. The encoded protein is CASSLVWRQNNQPQHF.

This clone turned up a few times. The V gene is TRBV11-2, the J gene TRBJ1-3; weak D call: TRBD1 (6 bases). The CDR3 contains 15 residues. The V end was cut by 0 bases, the J end by 0 bases, with 6 bases between. Germline CDR1 SGHAT, CDR2 FQNNGV. The CDR3, as DNA: TGTGCCAGCAGCTTAGAGGACAGCTCTGGAAACACCATATATTTT. Its protein product is CASSLEDSSGNTIYF. The complete variable domain, with remaining parts taken from reference TRBV11-2 and TRBJ1-3, reads EAGVAQSPRYKIIEKRQSVAFWCNPISGHATLYWYQQILGQGPKLLIQFQNNGVVDDSQLPKDRFSAERLKGVDSTLKIQPAKLEDSAVYLCASSLEDSSGNTIYFGEGSWLTVV.

The V and J genes are TRBV6-5 and TRBJ1-2, with a tentative D call TRBD1 (5 bases). There are 16 residues in the CDR3. CDR1 is MNHEY, CDR2 SVGAGI, per germline. Trimming left V 3 bases short and J 5 bases short, with 19 bases between. The CDR3 here is CASSYDAGGSGYGYTF. The CDR3 region has the DNA TGTGCCAGCAGTTATGACGCGGGGGGAAGTGGGTATGGCTACACCTTC.

V usage is TRBV19 and J usage is TRBJ2-2; 8 nucleotides align to TRBD2. The CDR3 is made up of 15 amino acids. V was clipped by 7 bases and J by 4 bases; unmatched bases: 8. Germline V lookup: CDR1 LNHDA, CDR2 SQIVND (reference sequence). The CDR3 DNA is TGTGCCAGTAAAAGGTTGAGCGGGGGCACCGGGGAGCTGTTTTTT. Amino acids: CASKRLSGGTGELFF.

This chain connects TRBV11-2 to TRBJ2-5, with 8 bases that match TRBD2. Germline loops: CDR1 SGHAT, CDR2 FQNNGV. J was trimmed by 7 bases and V by 1 base; bases with no gene match: 8. The CDR3 is 15 residues long. The chain's CDR3 is CASSLVVSGGGTQYF. In nucleotides, the CDR3 is TGTGCCAGCAGCTTAGTGGTCAGCGGGGGCGGGACCCAGTACTTC. The variable domain in full, completed from reference TRBV11-2 and TRBJ2-5, reads EAGVAQSPRYKIIEKRQSVAFWCNPISGHATLYWYQQILGQGPKLLIQFQNNGVVDDSQLPKDRFSAERLKGVDSTLKIQPAKLEDSAVYLCASSLVVSGGGTQYFGPGTRLLVL.

The CDR3 sequence is CASSFYFPDTQYF. DNA for the CDR3: TGTGCCAGCAGCTTCTATTTTCCAGATACGCAGTATTTT. The J gene is TRBJ2-3, the V gene TRBV11-3; D ambiguous. The CDR3 has 13 residues. V was pared by 3 bases and J by 4 bases, with 8 bases between. Germline lookup yields CDR1 SGHNT and CDR2 YENEEA.

J is TRBJ2-7 and V is TRBV5-5, with TRBD1 matching 8 bases. With 3 bases clipped from V and 0 bases from J, the junction kept 5 bases outside the gene matches. CDR1 is SGHKS and CDR2 is YYEKEE in the germline V gene (reference sequence). CDR3 length: 15 residues. As DNA, the CDR3 is TGTGCCAGCAGCTGGGACAGGCGAAGCTCCTACGAGCAGTACGTC. It translates to CASSWDRRSSYEQYV.

The chain is built from TRBV18 and TRBJ1-1; a possible D gene is TRBD1 (6 bases). The germline V and J ends were trimmed by 6 bases and 7 bases, with 12 bases remaining between them. Germline V gene lookup returns CDR1 KGHSH and CDR2 LQKENI. This CDR3 comprises 12 residues. Here the CDR3 reads CASSRQDSEAFF. The CDR3 DNA reads as TGTGCCAGCTCCCGACAGGACAGTGAAGCTTTCTTT. Filled out from reference TRBV18 and TRBJ1-1, the complete variable domain reads NAGVMQNPRHLVRRRGQEARLRCSPMKGHSHVYWYRQLPEEGLKFMVYLQKENIIDESGMPKERFSAEFPKEGPSILRIQQVVRGDSAAYFCASSRQDSEAFFGQGTRLTVV.

The CDR3 nucleotides read TGTGCCACAGCCCAGGACAGCAACTATGGCTACACCTTC. This sequence encodes CATAQDSNYGYTF. The J gene is TRBJ1-2, the V gene TRBV24-1; TRBD1 is a possible D gene (6 bases). CDR3 size: 13 residues. Germline V gene lookup returns CDR1 KGHDR and CDR2 SFDVKD. Trimming took off 10 bases at V and 2 bases at J, with 13 bases between the two ends.